Below, 21 T cell receptor beta chains from the same sample are listed, as sequenced in a study of T-cell memory formation after mild COVID-19. Via MiXCR, TCRdb re-called the 5' RACE reads, giving one row per CDR3 protein. The data hold roughly 380,000 distinct CDR3 sequences, with around 28% observed a single time. Sequenced: PBMCs or a T cell subset sorted from them (not recorded which). These receptors all come from an adult woman who had mild COVID-19 (a few samples of this study predate the infection). Cell type and time point are not known.

This clonotype was recorded a few times. This chain joins TRBV24-1 and TRBJ1-2, with a possible D match to TRBD1 (6 bases). The V gene's germline CDR1 is KGHDR and CDR2 SFDVKD. Trimming shortened V by 5 bases and J by 6 bases, and 12 bases separated the two germline ends. The length of the CDR3 is 13 residues. CDR3 residues: CATSADRLDGYTF. In DNA form, the CDR3 reads TGTGCCACCAGTGCAGACAGGCTAGATGGCTACACCTTC.

The rearrangement uses TRBV7-9 and TRBJ2-3; TRBD1 or TRBD2 may be the D gene (5 bases each). This CDR3 contains 13 residues. The V gene lost 2 bases and the J gene lost 6 bases, with 9 bases spanning the gap. The germline V gene encodes CDR1 SEHNR and CDR2 FQNEAQ (reference sequence). The CDR3 loop reads CASSLLGRDTQYF. The CDR3 DNA follows: TGTGCCAGCAGCTTATTGGGACGGGATACGCAGTATTTT.

In this sample, this clonotype turned up a few times. The chain has TRBV7-3 and TRBJ1-1; D gene unclear. CDR1 SGHTA and CDR2 FQGTGA come from the germline V gene. Between the trimmed V and J ends, which lost 5 bases and 0 bases, there was a span of 13 bases. This CDR3 has 15 residues. The CDR3 reads CASSPDRGMNTEAFF. The CDR3 nucleotides are TGTGCCAGCAGCCCGGATCGCGGGATGAACACTGAAGCTTTCTTT.

This clonotype was counted a few times. The chain uses TRBV5-6 and TRBJ1-1; possibly TRBD1 for D (6 bases). This CDR3 is built from 14 residues. Germline V lookup: CDR1 SGHDT, CDR2 YYEEEE. V shed 1 base and J shed 2 bases, with 9 bases lying between them. CDR3 in DNA: TGTGCCAGCAGCTTGCCGGGGGCTAACACTGAAGCTTTCTTT. Translation gives CASSLPGANTEAFF.

In its sample, this clonotype was seen a few times. The CDR3 bases are TGTGCCAGCAGGCCCACAGGGCGACGCAATGAGCAGTTCTTC. Its translation is CASRPTGRRNEQFF. The genes are TRBV12-3 or TRBV12-4 and TRBJ2-1; tentative D call: TRBD1 (6 bases). The CDR3 extends over 14 amino acids. V dropped 6 bases and J dropped 6 bases, with 15 bases sitting between them.

V usage is TRBV4-1 and J usage is TRBJ2-1; tentative D call: TRBD2 (5 bases). This CDR3 is 14 amino acids long. Germline V CDR1 and CDR2: MGHRA, YSYEKL. V lost 4 bases to trimming and J lost 9 bases, with 16 bases between them. The CDR3 region is CASSLASLGREQFF. Here the CDR3 DNA reads TGCGCCAGCAGCCTAGCGTCGTTGGGCCGTGAGCAGTTCTTC.

This clonotype was picked up a small number of times. The rearrangement joins TRBV12-3 or TRBV12-4 to TRBJ2-3, with D tentatively TRBD2 (6 bases). V was shortened by 1 base and J by 1 base, with 9 bases between the two germline ends. The CDR3 has 15 residues. CDR3: CASSLVEGRTDTQYF. The DNA for the CDR3 is TGTGCCAGCAGTTTAGTGGAGGGGCGCACAGATACGCAGTATTTT.

The genes are TRBV5-1 and TRBJ2-4; 7 bases match TRBD1. The length of the CDR3 is 12 residues. The ends lost 5 bases at V and 9 bases at J; junction bases unmatched: 5. Germline CDR1 is SGHRS and CDR2 is YFSETQ. As DNA, the CDR3 is TGCGCCAGCAGTACAGGGGACGGCATTCAGTACTTC. Its protein product is CASSTGDGIQYF.

This rearrangement joins TRBV27 to TRBJ2-7; D possibly corresponds to TRBD1 (6 bases). V was cut by 0 bases and J by 5 bases, with 8 bases left in between. The CDR3 is made up of 13 amino acids. CDR1 and CDR2 from the germline V gene are MNHEY and SMNVEV (reference sequence). CDR3 region: CASSLSTGHEQYF. CDR3 nucleotide sequence: TGTGCCAGCAGTTTATCTACAGGGCACGAGCAGTACTTC.

The V call is TRBV7-2, the J call TRBJ1-4; tentatively, D is TRBD1 (5 bases). CDR1 and CDR2 (germline): SGHTA, FQGNSA. The CDR3 has 15 amino acids. Between the trimmed V and J ends, which lost 3 bases and 8 bases, there was a span of 16 bases. CDR3 sequence: CASSFPGAQGEKLFF. The CDR3 region has the DNA TGTGCCAGCAGCTTTCCCGGGGCCCAAGGGGAAAAACTGTTTTTT. Full variable domain (rest looked up from reference TRBV7-2 and TRBJ1-4): GAGVSQSPSNKVTEKGKDVELRCDPISGHTALYWYRQSLGQGLEFLIYFQGNSAPDKSGLPSDRFSAERTGGSVSTLTIQRTQQEDSAVYLCASSFPGAQGEKLFFGSGTQLSVL.

This clonotype was picked up a small number of times. V gene TRBV20-1 combines with J gene TRBJ1-1; D is ambiguous. Germline CDR1 reads DFQATT; CDR2 reads SNEGSKA (reference sequence). The CDR3 is 15 amino acids. V lost 0 bases, J lost 2 bases, and 13 bases lay in between. The CDR3 loop is CSARDLETLNTEAFF. The CDR3 DNA reads as TGCAGTGCTAGAGATCTGGAGACACTTAACACTGAAGCTTTCTTT.

The chain links TRBV7-7 to TRBJ2-5; TRBD1 or TRBD2 may be the D gene (5 bases each). V was cut by 5 bases and J by 6 bases, with 19 bases left in between. This CDR3 is 15 amino acids long. Germline values: CDR1 SSHAT, CDR2 FNYEAQ (reference sequence). CDR3 bases: TGTGCCAGCAGCCAGGGACCGACGAGCGGAAAGACCCAGTACTTC. Its protein is CASSQGPTSGKTQYF.

The rearrangement uses TRBV29-1 and TRBJ2-7, with 7 bases fitting TRBD1. The CDR3 contains 12 residues. Trimming took 7 bases from V and 3 from J; bases not matched to a gene: 6. From germline, CDR1 is SQVTM and CDR2 ANQGSEA. The CDR3 DNA reads as TGCAGCGCCGTTACAGGGGACTACGAGCAGTACTTC. It codes for CSAVTGDYEQYF.

J is TRBJ2-1 and V is TRBV29-1; unclear D gene. There are 14 residues in the CDR3. Trimming removed 5 bases from V and 7 bases from J, with 18 bases in between. Germline CDR1 and CDR2: SQVTM and ANQGSEA. DNA of the CDR3: TGCAGCGTTCTTACGCCGACTTCTTCGAATGAGCAGTTCTTC. Translating it yields CSVLTPTSSNEQFF.

The CDR3 here is CASSFQRSYNEQFF. The CDR3 DNA follows: TGTGCCAGCAGCTTCCAGCGGTCCTACAATGAGCAGTTCTTC. The J gene is TRBJ2-1, the V gene TRBV11-3; a possible D gene is TRBD2 (5 bases). The CDR3 consists of 14 residues. V lost 3 bases and J 1 base, leaving 7 bases between the germline ends. Looked up from germline, CDR1 is SGHNT and CDR2 is YENEEA.

This clonotype turned up a few times. V usage is TRBV5-1 and J usage is TRBJ2-7; the match to TRBD1 covers 8 bases. The CDR3 totals 15 residues. Germline V CDR1 and CDR2: SGHRS, YFSETQ. The junction had 8 bases not matched to a gene; V was cut back by 5 bases and J by 1 base. The CDR3 bases are TGCGCCAGCAGGTCCACAGGGGGGCTTTCCTACGAGCAGTACTTC. This codes for CASRSTGGLSYEQYF.

The genes are TRBV19 and TRBJ1-2, with 8 positions matching TRBD1. V was clipped by 7 bases and J by 4 bases; unmatched bases: 5. CDR3 size: 13 residues. Germline-derived CDR1 and CDR2 are LNHDA and SQIVND (reference sequence). CDR3 loop: CASTAGGVYGYTF. CDR3 nucleotide sequence: TGTGCCAGTACGGCAGGGGGCGTCTATGGCTACACCTTC.

This clonotype has only a few counts. The chain couples TRBV20-1 to TRBJ2-7; D gene uncertain. Germline CDR1 is DFQATT and CDR2 is SNEGSKA (reference sequence). Trimming took 5 bases from V and 6 from J, leaving 8 bases between them. This CDR3 region has 10 residues. The CDR3 here is CSALGLEQYF. Here the CDR3 DNA reads TGCAGTGCTCTAGGTCTCGAGCAGTACTTC.

V is TRBV20-1 and J is TRBJ1-2; 11 positions match TRBD1. V trimming: 7 bases; J trimming: 6 bases; junction bases outside the gene matches: 1. Germline-derived CDR1 and CDR2 are DFQATT and SNEGSKA (reference sequence). This CDR3 region has 11 residues. The CDR3: CSGTGGHGYTF. The CDR3 nucleotides are TGCAGTGGGACAGGGGGCCATGGCTACACCTTC.

The gene calls are TRBV6-2 or TRBV6-3 and TRBJ2-3; D remains unclear. V was shortened by 2 bases and J by 2 bases, with 2 bases between the two germline ends. Germline V gives CDR1 MNHEY, CDR2 SVGEGT. The CDR3 has 12 amino acids. The CDR3 loop is CASSYDTDTQYF. The DNA of the CDR3 is TGTGCCAGCAGTTACGACACAGATACGCAGTATTTT.

The gene calls are TRBV15 and TRBJ2-3, with 11 bases identical to TRBD2. The CDR3 length is 18 residues. The germline CDR1 and CDR2 sequences are LNHNV and YYDKDF (reference sequence). V lost 0 bases and J lost 2; bases outside the gene matches: 7. The CDR3 loop reads CATSRDVLAGGTTDTQYF. The CDR3 coding sequence is TGTGCCACCAGCAGAGACGTTCTAGCGGGGGGAACCACAGATACGCAGTATTTT.